This TCR beta chain was observed in a study of T cell changes during pregnancy in multiple sclerosis. TCRdb's copy holds only in-frame clones and misses some; the assay was immunoSEQ multiplex PCR. The sample shows tens of thousands of clones, 75% to 95% of them seen only once. Trimming cost V 5 bases and J 8 bases, with 12 bases left between them. Germline CDR1 MNHNS, CDR2 SASEGT. The CDR3 totals 13 residues. The receptor's source is a female donor with multiple sclerosis, enrolled in a pregnancy study. Sample: CD4+ T cells from peripheral blood mononuclear cells, taken before pregnancy. The chain uses TRBV6-1 and TRBJ1-4; a possible D gene is TRBD1 (5 bases). The DNA of the CDR3 is TGTGCCAGCAGTCCAGGGCTCCGGGAAAAACTGTTTTTT. It codes for CASSPGLREKLFF.